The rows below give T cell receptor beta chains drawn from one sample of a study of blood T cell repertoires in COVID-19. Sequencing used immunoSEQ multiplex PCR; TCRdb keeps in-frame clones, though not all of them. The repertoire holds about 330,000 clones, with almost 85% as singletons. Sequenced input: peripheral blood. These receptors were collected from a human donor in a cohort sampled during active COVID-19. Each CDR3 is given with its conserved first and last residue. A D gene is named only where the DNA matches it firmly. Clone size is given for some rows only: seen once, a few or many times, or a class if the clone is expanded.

CASSASVGSEKLFF TGTGCCAGCAGCGCGTCAGTAGGGAGTGAAAAACTGTTTTTT 14 . . TRBJ1-4 TRBV9
CASSSGTSGAEQYF TGTGCCAGCAGCTCCGGGACTAGCGGGGCCGAGCAGTACTTC 14 TRBD2 once TRBJ2-7 TRBV7-3
CASSLSWGPQETQYF TGTGCCAGCAGCTTATCGTGGGGGCCCCAAGAGACCCAGTACTTC 15 . . TRBJ2-5 TRBV7-2
CATSVGREARGGYTF TGTGCCACCAGTGTGGGGAGGGAAGCCCGAGGGGGCTACACCTTC 15 . . TRBJ1-2 TRBV24-1
CASSLYQGGAYNEQFF TGTGCCAGCAGTTTATATCAGGGGGGTGCCTACAATGAGCAGTTCTTC 16 . . TRBJ2-1 TRBV27
CASSLGGPYNEQFF TGCGCCAGCAGCTTGGGGGGGCCCTACAATGAGCAGTTCTTC 14 . few TRBJ2-1 TRBV5-1
CASGLTQGNTEAFF TGTGCTAGTGGTTTGACCCAGGGGAACACTGAAGCTTTCTTT 14 . . TRBJ1-1 TRBV12-5
CASSRLAPPSTDTQYF TGTGCCAGTAGCCGACTTGCCCCACCCAGCACAGATACGCAGTATTTT 16 . . TRBJ2-3 TRBV19
CASSLFVTSGATDTQYF TGTGCCAGCAGCTTATTCGTGACTAGCGGGGCCACAGATACGCAGTATTTT 17 TRBD2 . TRBJ2-3 TRBV7-9
CASSVGGGGPGGEQYF TGTGCCAGCAGCGTCGGGGGCGGAGGGCCAGGGGGAGAGCAGTACTTC 16 . . TRBJ2-7 TRBV7-2
CASSPREGRNTEAFF TGTGCCAGCAGCCCCCGGGAAGGGAGGAACACTGAAGCTTTCTTT 15 . few TRBJ1-1 TRBV7-9
CASSSGRGNSYEQYF TGCGCCAGCAGCTCAGGGCGGGGGAACTCCTACGAGCAGTACTTC 15 TRBD2 . TRBJ2-7 TRBV5-1
CASSWVGLKNEQFF TGTGCCAGCAGCTGGGTGGGACTGAAGAATGAGCAGTTCTTC 14 . . TRBJ2-1 TRBV7-9
CAISESGQPRTEAFF TGTGCCATCAGTGAGAGTGGGCAGCCTCGCACTGAAGCTTTCTTT 15 . . TRBJ1-1 TRBV10-3
CASSPGQPDLRGYTF TGCGCCAGCAGCCCCGGACAACCCGACCTTAGGGGCTACACCTTC 15 . . TRBJ1-2 TRBV5-1
CASSMAVNTEAFF TGTGCCAGTAGTATGGCCGTGAACACTGAAGCTTTCTTT 13 . . TRBJ1-1 TRBV19
CASGRTSGFYNEQFF TGCGCCAGCGGGAGGACTAGCGGGTTCTACAATGAGCAGTTCTTC 15 TRBD2 . TRBJ2-1 TRBV10-2
CASSLERDQPQHF TGTGCCAGCAGTTTAGAGCGTGATCAGCCCCAGCATTTT 13 . once TRBJ1-5 TRBV27
CASSDPLRYTF TGTGCCAGCAGTGATCCCCTTCGCTACACCTTC 11 . . TRBJ1-2 TRBV25-1
CASSPRTSGSYEQYF TGTGCCAGCAGTCCTCGGACTAGCGGTTCCTACGAGCAGTACTTC 15 TRBD2 . TRBJ2-7 TRBV6-5
CASSLGTGPAKNIQYF TGCGCCAGCAGCTTGGGGACAGGGCCCGCCAAAAACATTCAGTACTTC 16 TRBD1 . TRBJ2-4 TRBV5-1
CSAGTGDLEKLFF TGCAGCGCTGGGACAGGGGATCTTGAAAAACTGTTTTTT 13 TRBD1 . TRBJ1-4 TRBV29-1